This T cell receptor beta chain was identified during a study of OX40 agonist ivuxolimab in advanced cancers. Overall study findings and caveats: Patients who responded partially at 0.1-3.0 mg/kg showed clonal expansion ranking among the lowest.

The data were produced by immunoSEQ multiplex PCR, yet TCRdb's version contains in-frame clones alone and is incomplete. The data contain about 80,000 clones, about nine tenths of them singletons. Turning to this clone: The antigen is undetermined.

The CDR3 is made up of 16 amino acids. Trimming cost V 2 bases and J 5 bases; bases outside gene matches: 10. Germline lookup yields CDR1 SGHTA and CDR2 FQGNSA. V and J are TRBV7-2 and TRBJ1-1, with 8 bases aligning to TRBD1. The specimen comprised CD4+ or CD8+ T cells sorted from blood, sampled in a trial of the OX40 agonist ivuxolimab. The receptor was derived from an adult with an advanced solid tumor such as melanoma, head and neck, liver or kidney cancer. CDR3: CASSLNPTGGRTEAFF. The CDR3 DNA reads as TGTGCCAGCAGCTTAAACCCTACAGGGGGAAGAACTGAAGCTTTCTTT.